This T cell receptor beta chain was identified during a study of cytotoxic CD8 clonotypes in ibrutinib-treated CLL. Germline loops: CDR1 SEHNR, CDR2 FQNEAQ (reference sequence). The CDR3 loop spans 13 amino acids. Trimming at V came to 4 bases and at J to 4 bases, leaving 3 bases not matched to a gene. TCRdb's table, derived via immunoSEQ multiplex PCR, lists solely in-frame clones and lacks some. The data show about 200,000 clones, just under 80% seen once. The input for sequencing was PBMCs, taken after 12 months of ibrutinib treatment. The TCR originated in a human donor with chronic lymphocytic leukemia. This chain links TRBV7-9 with TRBJ1-1, with 7 positions matching TRBD1. CDR3 region: CASSSRGSTEAFF. The DNA of the CDR3 is TGTGCCAGCAGCTCCAGGGGGAGCACTGAAGCTTTCTTT.